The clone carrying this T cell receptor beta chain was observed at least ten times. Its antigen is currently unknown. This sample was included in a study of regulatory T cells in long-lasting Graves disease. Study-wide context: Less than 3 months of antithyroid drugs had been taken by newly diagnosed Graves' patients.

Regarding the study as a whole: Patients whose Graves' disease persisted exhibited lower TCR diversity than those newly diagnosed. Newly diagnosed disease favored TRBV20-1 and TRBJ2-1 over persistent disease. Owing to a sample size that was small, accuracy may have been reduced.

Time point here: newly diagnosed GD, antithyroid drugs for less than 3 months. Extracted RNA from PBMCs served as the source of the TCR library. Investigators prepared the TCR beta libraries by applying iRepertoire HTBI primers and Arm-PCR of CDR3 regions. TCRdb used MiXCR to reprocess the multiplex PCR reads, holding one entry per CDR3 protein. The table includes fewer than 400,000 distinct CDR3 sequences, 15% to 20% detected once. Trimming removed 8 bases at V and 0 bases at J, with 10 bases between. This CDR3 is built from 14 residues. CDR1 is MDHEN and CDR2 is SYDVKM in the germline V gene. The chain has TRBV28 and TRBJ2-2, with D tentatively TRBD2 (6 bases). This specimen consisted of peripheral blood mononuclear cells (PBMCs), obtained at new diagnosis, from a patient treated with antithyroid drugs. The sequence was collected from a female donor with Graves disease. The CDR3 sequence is CASHRGTNTGELFF. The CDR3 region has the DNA TGTGCCAGCCACCGCGGGACGAACACCGGGGAGCTGTTTTTT.